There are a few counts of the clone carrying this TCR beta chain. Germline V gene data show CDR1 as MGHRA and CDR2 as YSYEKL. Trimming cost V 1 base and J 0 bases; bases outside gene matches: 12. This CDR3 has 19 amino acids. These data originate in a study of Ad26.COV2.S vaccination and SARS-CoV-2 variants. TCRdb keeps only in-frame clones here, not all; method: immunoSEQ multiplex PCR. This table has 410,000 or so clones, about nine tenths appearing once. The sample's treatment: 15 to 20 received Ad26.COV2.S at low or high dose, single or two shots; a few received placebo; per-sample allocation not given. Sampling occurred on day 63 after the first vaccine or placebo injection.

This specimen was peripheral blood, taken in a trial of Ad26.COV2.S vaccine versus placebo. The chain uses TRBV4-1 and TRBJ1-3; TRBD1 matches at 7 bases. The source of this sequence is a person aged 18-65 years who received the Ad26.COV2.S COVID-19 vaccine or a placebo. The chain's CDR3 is CASSQGDRPTSVSGNTIYF. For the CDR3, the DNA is TGCGCCAGCAGCCAAGGGGACAGACCCACTTCGGTCTCTGGAAACACCATATATTTT.